A single sample is the source of the 32 T cell receptor beta chains below, sequenced in a study of vaccination effects on CD4 cells after COVID-19. These receptors' antigens are unknown. Sequencing in the ViraFEST assay came after antigen-specific CD4+ T cells had been expanded with viral peptide pools, which were used to stimulate PBMC. When around 9 days of culture had elapsed, CD4+ T cells were isolated. Participants completed two doses of the BNT162b2 or mRNA-1273 vaccine. Produced via immunoSEQ multiplex PCR; TCRdb's table is partial and in-frame only. This sample has roughly 46,000 clones, with around 70% found just once. The input for sequencing was CD4+ T cells from PBMCs cultured with HCoV-OC43 spike peptides, taken after COVID-19 vaccination. The subset denotes: HCoV-OC43 spike overlapping peptide pool stimulation. The receptors here all came from a human donor who received a COVID-19 vaccine.

The V call is TRBV21-1, the J call TRBJ2-7; no check of the table's D call, TRBD2, against the DNA was made. TRBV21-1 is recorded as a pseudogene. The CDR3 is made up of 20 amino acids. CDR3 sequence reads: CASSKSPNPGLAGPMGEQYF. CDR3 DNA: TGTGCCAGCAGCAAATCTCCTAATCCGGGACTAGCGGGCCCCATGGGTGAGCAGTACTTC.

The chain has TRBV24-1 and TRBJ2-2; 9 bases are shared with TRBD1. V dropped 9 bases and J dropped 2; count of bases not matched to a gene: 6. This CDR3 has 15 residues. Per germline, CDR1 KGHDR and CDR2 SFDVKD. The CDR3 is CATSPGQGNTGELFF. The DNA of the CDR3 is TGTGCCACCTCCCCGGGACAGGGCAACACCGGGGAGCTGTTTTTT.

This clone was observed a few times. The chain uses TRBV4-2 and TRBJ1-1, with a possible D match to TRBD1 (5 bases). CDR3 length: 14 amino acids. The ends were cut back, 3 bases at V and 4 bases at J, with 12 bases in the middle. The germline CDR1 and CDR2 sequences are LGHNA and YNFKEQ. CDR3 sequence: CASSQGRGTTEAFF. The CDR3 DNA reads as TGTGCCAGCAGCCAGGGCAGAGGGACCACTGAAGCTTTCTTT.

The chain links TRBV19 to TRBJ1-2; D is possibly TRBD1 (5 bases). The CDR3 sequence is 14 residues long. Germline values: CDR1 LNHDA, CDR2 SQIVND (reference sequence). Trimming cost V 7 bases and J 4 bases, with 16 bases left between them. The CDR3 region is CASTPRGTIYGYTF. DNA for the CDR3: TGTGCCAGTACCCCACGGGGCACAATCTATGGCTACACCTTC.

Comment on this clone: This CDR3 is also generated by other DNA sequences in the sample. The chain links TRBV6-5 to TRBJ1-1, with TRBD1 as a possible D gene (5 bases). The CDR3 runs to 14 residues. The germline CDR1 and CDR2 sequences are MNHEY and SVGAGI. Trimming pared 5 bases from V and 0 bases from J, leaving 10 bases between. The CDR3 DNA is TGTGCCAGCAGTCTTGGGACCCTGAACACTGAAGCTTTCTTT. Protein: CASSLGTLNTEAFF.

The V call is TRBV7-6, the J call TRBJ2-2, with D unclear. The V end lost 1 base, the J end lost 2 bases, and 11 bases lay between the germline ends. The CDR3 spans 16 residues. CDR1 is SGHVS, CDR2 FNYEAQ, per germline. CDR3 protein: CASSLGRLINTGELFF. CDR3 bases: TGTGCCAGCAGCTTAGGTCGGCTTATCAACACCGGGGAGCTGTTTTTT.

The CDR3 sequence: CASSRWRYSETQYF. The CDR3 nucleotides read TGTGCCAGCAGTAGATGGAGGTATTCAGAGACCCAGTACTTC. The chain links TRBV27 to TRBJ2-5, with D perhaps TRBD2 (5 bases). Germline V gives CDR1 MNHEY, CDR2 SMNVEV (reference sequence). The CDR3 extends over 14 amino acids. V dropped 5 bases and J dropped 4 bases, with 14 bases sitting between them.

The CDR3 DNA reads as TGTGCCATCAGTGAGGGACTAGACAACAATGAGCAGTTCTTC. It specifies CAISEGLDNNEQFF. This chain links TRBV10-3 with TRBJ2-1; 7 bases fit TRBD2. The germline V gene encodes CDR1 ENHRY and CDR2 SYGVKD. V was pared by 2 bases and J by 5 bases, with 3 bases of the junction left unmatched. The CDR3 is made up of 14 amino acids.

The gene calls are TRBV6-5 and TRBJ1-6; D unclear. The CDR3 has 14 residues. CDR1 and CDR2 from the germline V gene are MNHEY and SVGAGI. Trimming left V 6 bases short and J 0 bases short, with 6 bases between. The CDR3 DNA sequence: TGTGCCAGCAGAAGGGACTCCTATAATTCACCCCTCCACTTT. Protein product: CASRRDSYNSPLHF.

The chain links TRBV12-5 to TRBJ2-1, with D possibly being TRBD1 or TRBD2 (6 bases each). CDR1 is LGHNT and CDR2 is FRNRAP in the germline V gene. V gave up 4 bases and J gave up 3 bases, with 31 bases separating them. The CDR3 loop spans 21 amino acids. DNA of the CDR3: TGTGCTAGTGGTTCGGCCCGACAGGACATCCTTTCGGCGGGATTCTACAATGAGCAGTTCTTC. Residues: CASGSARQDILSAGFYNEQFF.

V and J are TRBV3-1 (or the pseudogene TRBV3-2) and TRBJ2-7, with 9 bases fitting TRBD2. The length of the CDR3 is 15 residues. V shed 4 bases and J 2 bases; nucleotides not matched to a gene: 6. Germline values: CDR1 LGHDT, CDR2 YNNKEL (reference sequence). The CDR3 DNA is TGTGCCAGCAGCCGAAGCGGGGGGCTTACCTACGAGCAGTACTTC. Its protein is CASSRSGGLTYEQYF.

The chain has TRBV11-3 and TRBJ2-3; D is possibly TRBD2 (7 bases). The V end was cut by 5 bases, the J end by 2 bases, with 14 bases between. Germline V gene lookup returns CDR1 SGHNT and CDR2 YENEEA. The CDR3 spans 15 residues. The CDR3 sequence: CASSQGGALTDTQYF. CDR3 coding DNA: TGTGCCAGCAGCCAAGGGGGGGCCCTCACAGATACGCAGTATTTT.

The chain joins TRBV11-2 to TRBJ1-2, with D unresolved. The V and J ends lost 4 bases and 4 bases respectively, with 4 bases between them. Per germline, CDR1 SGHAT and CDR2 FQNNGV. This CDR3 has 11 amino acids. CDR3 amino acids: CASSSTYGYTF. In DNA, the CDR3 is TGTGCCAGCAGCTCCACCTATGGCTACACCTTC.

In its sample, this clone was seen a few times. This CDR3 is CASSIDSFNEKLFF. CDR3 in DNA: TGTGCCAGCAGCATCGACAGCTTTAATGAAAAACTGTTTTTT. The chain joins TRBV5-4 to TRBJ1-4; D may be TRBD1 (5 bases). Germline V gene lookup returns CDR1 SGHNT and CDR2 YYREEE (reference sequence). This CDR3 comprises 14 residues. Trimming cost V 4 bases and J 4 bases, with 11 bases left between them.

This CDR3 is CASSQYFPGGGAPFTDTQYF. The DNA for the CDR3 is TGTGCCAGCAGCCAATATTTCCCTGGCGGGGGGGCCCCCTTCACAGATACGCAGTATTTT. This chain joins TRBV14 and TRBJ2-3; TRBD2 matches at 9 bases. The CDR3 spans 20 residues. Germline CDR1 SGHDN, CDR2 FVKESK. Trimming cost V 2 bases and J 2 bases; bases outside gene matches: 17.

This rearrangement joins TRBV3-1 (or the pseudogene TRBV3-2) to TRBJ2-1, with TRBD2 matching 15 bases. Germline-derived CDR1 and CDR2 are LGHDT and YNNKEL (reference sequence). This CDR3 has 14 residues. V was clipped by 6 bases and J by 7 bases; unmatched bases: 1. The CDR3 DNA reads as TGTGCCAGCAGTGGACTAGCGGGGGGGAATGAGCAGTTCTTC. Encoded protein: CASSGLAGGNEQFF.

The chain recombines TRBV7-9 with TRBJ2-7; no clear D. The CDR3 loop spans 13 amino acids. CDR1 SEHNR and CDR2 FQNEAQ come from the germline V gene (reference sequence). V lost 5 bases to trimming and J lost 3 bases, with 11 bases between them. CDR3 sequence: CASSSYNLYEQYF. CDR3 in DNA: TGTGCCAGCAGCAGCTACAACCTCTACGAGCAGTACTTC.

For the CDR3, the DNA is TGTGCCAGCTCACCAGCGGCCAGGGAAATTGGAAACACCATATATTTT. Residues: CASSPAAREIGNTIYF. The chain combines TRBV18 with TRBJ1-3; D possibly corresponds to TRBD1 (5 bases). CDR3 length: 16 residues. Deletions cut 2 bases from V and 3 bases from J, with 14 bases between. Germline CDR1 and CDR2: KGHSH and LQKENI. The full variable domain, its missing parts supplied by reference TRBV18 and TRBJ1-3, is NAGVMQNPRHLVRRRGQEARLRCSPMKGHSHVYWYRQLPEEGLKFMVYLQKENIIDESGMPKERFSAEFPKEGPSILRIQQVVRGDSAAYFCASSPAAREIGNTIYFGEGSWLTVV.

The chain combines TRBV5-1 with TRBJ1-1; unclear D gene. Trimming removed 4 bases from V and 1 base from J, with 8 bases in between. The CDR3 is made up of 13 amino acids. Germline assignment: CDR1 SGHRS and CDR2 YFSETQ. The CDR3 region is CASSAQPNTEAFF. CDR3 sequence (DNA): TGCGCCAGCAGCGCCCAGCCGAACACTGAAGCTTTCTTT. Full variable domain (outside the CDR3, taken from reference TRBV5-1 and TRBJ1-1): KAGVTQTPRYLIKTRGQQVTLSCSPISGHRSVSWYQQTPGQGLQFLFEYFSETQRNKGNFPGRFSGRQFSNSRSEMNVSTLELGDSALYLCASSAQPNTEAFFGQGTRLTVV.

The gene calls are TRBV19 and TRBJ1-2; a weak D match, TRBD1 (5 bases). Looked up from germline, CDR1 is LNHDA and CDR2 is SQIVND (reference sequence). V was trimmed by 7 bases and J by 2 bases, leaving 8 bases between them. CDR3 length: 12 amino acids. The CDR3 spells CASKEGNYGYTF. CDR3 sequence (DNA): TGTGCCAGTAAGGAGGGGAACTATGGCTACACCTTC.

This CDR3 reads CASSHVRGGRAEAFF. The CDR3 DNA reads TGTGCCAGCAGCCATGTTCGGGGGGGTCGGGCTGAAGCTTTCTTT. The chain couples TRBV3-1 (or the pseudogene TRBV3-2) to TRBJ1-1, with D possibly being TRBD1 (5 bases). CDR1 and CDR2 (germline): LGHDT, YNNKEL (reference sequence). This CDR3 spans 15 amino acids. Trimming left V 3 bases short and J 6 bases short, with 17 bases between.

The chain has TRBV2 and TRBJ2-1, with 12 bases lining up with TRBD2. The CDR3 loop spans 15 amino acids. Germline CDR1 SNHLY, CDR2 FYNNEI. The trim removed 7 bases at V and 2 bases at J, leaving 3 bases unmatched. The CDR3 DNA follows: TGTGCCAGCAAAAGGACTAGCGGGACCTACAATGAGCAGTTCTTC. It encodes CASKRTSGTYNEQFF.

The chain recombines TRBV30 with TRBJ1-1; D call uncertain. The germline V gene encodes CDR1 GTSNPN and CDR2 SVGIG (reference sequence). This CDR3 has 15 amino acids. V lost 2 bases and J 1 base, leaving 14 bases between the germline ends. Here the CDR3 reads CAWSIPGPKNTEAFF. The CDR3 nucleotides are TGTGCCTGGAGTATCCCCGGGCCGAAGAACACTGAAGCTTTCTTT. Full variable domain (rest looked up from reference TRBV30 and TRBJ1-1): SQTIHQWPATLVQPVGSPLSLECTVEGTSNPNLYWYRQAAGRGLQLLFYSVGIGQISSEVPQNLSASRPQDRQFILSSKKLLLSDSGFYLCAWSIPGPKNTEAFFGQGTRLTVV.

This clone came up once. The chain is built from TRBV7-2 and TRBJ2-7, with 11 bases identical to TRBD2. The CDR3 has 17 amino acids. The V gene end was trimmed by 5 bases and the J gene end by 4 bases; junction bases not matched to a gene: 13. CDR1 and CDR2 from the germline V gene are SGHTA and FQGNSA. The CDR3 loop reads CASSNRSGLAGLYEQYF. CDR3 nucleotide sequence: TGTGCCAGCAGCAACCGTTCCGGACTAGCGGGTTTATACGAGCAGTACTTC.

The CDR3, as DNA: TGTGCCAGCAGTGCGGGTTTTAGTGCAGATACGCAGTATTTT. Translated, it gives CASSAGFSADTQYF. The J gene is TRBJ2-3, the V gene TRBV2; D is uncertain. CDR1 is SNHLY and CDR2 is FYNNEI in the germline V gene. The CDR3 has 14 residues. V lost 4 bases and J lost 4, with 12 bases in between.

The CDR3 DNA reads as TGTGCCAGCAGCTCTCGTACAGATACGCAGTATTTT. This sequence encodes CASSSRTDTQYF. This chain links TRBV7-2 with TRBJ2-3; D uncertain. Trimming shortened V by 4 bases and J by 3 bases, and 5 bases separated the two germline ends. Per the germline V gene, CDR1 is SGHTA and CDR2 is FQGNSA. This CDR3 has 12 residues.

This clone showed up just a few times. This rearrangement joins TRBV5-1 to TRBJ1-2; 7 bases match TRBD1. This CDR3 has 14 residues. J lost 4 bases, V lost 0 bases, and 3 bases had no gene match. Germline CDR1 reads SGHRS; CDR2 reads YFSETQ. The CDR3 reads CASSLEGTAYGYTF. In nucleotides, the CDR3 is TGCGCCAGCAGCTTGGAGGGGACAGCCTATGGCTACACCTTC.

The rearrangement uses TRBV2 and TRBJ2-1, with a tentative D call TRBD2 (6 bases). The CDR3 runs to 13 residues. Germline values: CDR1 SNHLY, CDR2 FYNNEI. With 8 bases removed from V and 5 bases from J, the gap between germline ends came to 13 bases. Here the CDR3 reads CASLGSGDNEQFF. The CDR3 DNA sequence: TGTGCCAGCTTGGGTAGCGGCGACAATGAGCAGTTCTTC.

The chain is built from TRBV18 and TRBJ1-3; 12 bases are a match to TRBD1. There are 17 residues in the CDR3. Germline loops: CDR1 KGHSH, CDR2 LQKENI. The V gene end was trimmed by 0 bases and the J gene end by 4 bases; junction bases not matched to a gene: 4. The CDR3 DNA reads TGTGCCAGCTCACCACCGGGGACAGGGGGCCTCGGAAACACCATATATTTT. It specifies CASSPPGTGGLGNTIYF. The complete variable domain, with remaining parts taken from reference TRBV18 and TRBJ1-3, reads NAGVMQNPRHLVRRRGQEARLRCSPMKGHSHVYWYRQLPEEGLKFMVYLQKENIIDESGMPKERFSAEFPKEGPSILRIQQVVRGDSAAYFCASSPPGTGGLGNTIYFGEGSWLTVV.

The rearrangement uses TRBV10-2 and TRBJ2-1; TRBD2 aligns across 7 bases. The CDR3 sequence is 15 residues long. Trimming at V came to 8 bases and at J to 0 bases, leaving 7 bases not matched to a gene. The germline V gene has CDR1 WSHSY and CDR2 SAAADI. DNA of the CDR3: TGCGCCAGCGGAGTATCTAGCGGCTCCTACAATGAGCAGTTCTTC. Translated, it gives CASGVSSGSYNEQFF.

The chain combines TRBV30 with TRBJ2-5; D call uncertain. The V and J ends lost 3 bases and 4 bases respectively, with 15 bases between them. The CDR3 sequence is 14 residues long. Looked up from germline, CDR1 is GTSNPN and CDR2 is SVGIG (reference sequence). This chain's CDR3 is CAWSRNLVGETQYF. The DNA for the CDR3 is TGTGCCTGGAGCCGCAACTTAGTGGGAGAGACCCAGTACTTC. The full variable domain, with the rest looked up from reference TRBV30 and TRBJ2-5, is SQTIHQWPATLVQPVGSPLSLECTVEGTSNPNLYWYRQAAGRGLQLLFYSVGIGQISSEVPQNLSASRPQDRQFILSSKKLLLSDSGFYLCAWSRNLVGETQYFGPGTRLLVL.

The rearrangement links TRBV5-4 to TRBJ2-5; 11 bases are shared with TRBD2. Germline CDR1 and CDR2: SGHNT and YYREEE (reference sequence). This CDR3 contains 15 residues. V lost 3 bases, J lost 2 bases, and 3 bases stayed unmatched. In DNA, the CDR3 is TGTGCCAGCAGCTGGGTAGCGGGAGGGCAAGAGACCCAGTACTTC. It codes for CASSWVAGGQETQYF. The full variable domain, with the rest looked up from reference TRBV5-4 and TRBJ2-5, is ETGVTQSPTHLIKTRGQQVTLRCSSQSGHNTVSWYQQALGQGPQFIFQYYREEENGRGNFPPRFSGLQFPNYSSELNVNALELDDSALYLCASSWVAGGQETQYFGPGTRLLVL.